This T cell receptor beta chain was documented in a study of blood T cell repertoires in COVID-19. Study summary: In each case, the material was cDNA or gDNA derived from T cells, B-cell-depleted T cells, or PBMCs.

In the original processing: Nucleated cell counts were estimated from reference gene primer amplification. Here immunoSEQ multiplex PCR was the method, and the copy in TCRdb shows in-frame clones only, minus some. That table furnishes V, J and clone size, whereas the DNA furnished D and trimming. Among around 300,000 clones listed, approximately 90% were seen once. Germline V gives CDR1 SGHKS, CDR2 YYEKEE (reference sequence). Trimming removed 4 bases from V and 7 bases from J, with 20 bases in between. The CDR3 totals 15 residues. Sequencing input: peripheral blood. The J gene is TRBJ1-2, the V gene TRBV5-5; D call uncertain. The source is a woman aged 40-49 years with acute or convalescent COVID-19. CDR3 DNA: TGTGCCAGCAGCCAGCGGACGGACCGGTGGGGTGGCTACACCTTC. Its translation: CASSQRTDRWGGYTF.